A single sample gave rise to the 9 T cell receptor beta chains below, sequenced in a study of blood T cells in healthy people across ages. PCR was performed a second time for about 7 to 11 cycles using a sample-barcoded 5' primer and a J-beta primer mix. TCRdb redid the calling of the 5' RACE reads with MiXCR, one entry per CDR3 protein. The sample holds 750,000 to 950,000 distinct CDR3 sequences; about 28% are singletons and the top ten take around 9.6%. A further study also used this sample, focusing on T cells of mothers and their children.

The sequencing input was blood. Receptors were obtained from a woman in her thirties or forties in good health.

This clonotype has a handful of counts. The chain carries TRBV6-5 and TRBJ2-5; tentatively, D is TRBD1 or TRBD2 (5 bases each). Germline assignment: CDR1 MNHEY and CDR2 SVGAGI. The CDR3 is 13 amino acids. V was cut by 2 bases and J by 5 bases, with 9 bases left in between. This chain's CDR3 is CASSYRDGETQYF. In DNA, the CDR3 is TGTGCCAGCAGTTACAGGGACGGCGAGACCCAGTACTTC.

This clonotype was counted ten times or more. In DNA form, the CDR3 reads TGCAGTGCTAGCCCCCGAGACAGGGGTTACGAGCAGTACTTC. It is translated as CSASPRDRGYEQYF. J is TRBJ2-7 and V is TRBV20-1; 8 bases fit TRBD1. Trimming at V came to 3 bases and at J to 4 bases, leaving 8 bases not matched to a gene. Germline assignment: CDR1 DFQATT and CDR2 SNEGSKA (reference sequence). The CDR3 runs to 14 residues.

The V call is TRBV7-2, the J call TRBJ2-2; 10 positions agree with TRBD2. Germline V gene lookup returns CDR1 SGHTA and CDR2 FQGNSA. This CDR3 spans 16 amino acids. Trimming at V came to 6 bases and at J to 4 bases, leaving 8 bases not matched to a gene. In nucleotides, the CDR3 is TGTGCCAGCAGTTACACTAGCGGGGTAGCCACCGGGGAGCTGTTTTTT. Translation: CASSYTSGVATGELFF.

On this clonotype: This may arise from a read error, as a much more abundant clone is one base away. The gene calls are TRBV7-2 and TRBJ2-7; 7 nucleotides line up with TRBD1. Trimming cost V 8 bases and J 7 bases; bases outside gene matches: 14. The CDR3 spans 14 residues. Germline assignment: CDR1 SGHTA and CDR2 FQGNSA. The CDR3 region has the DNA TGTGCCAGCGGACGTGTAGGGGGCCGACGAGAGCAGTACTTC. It translates to CASGRVGGRREQYF.

The V gene is TRBV20-1, the J gene TRBJ2-2; 8 bases map to TRBD1. The ends lost 1 base at V and 5 bases at J; junction bases unmatched: 9. This CDR3 contains 16 residues. Germline V lookup: CDR1 DFQATT, CDR2 SNEGSKA (reference sequence). The CDR3 loop is CSARGRRGRGTGELFF. In DNA, the CDR3 is TGCAGTGCTAGAGGCCGCAGGGGGCGCGGGACCGGGGAGCTGTTTTTT.

V and J are TRBV10-3 and TRBJ1-1; perhaps TRBD1 as D (6 bases). V gave up 6 bases and J gave up 1 base, with 15 bases separating them. The CDR3 runs to 15 residues. Germline CDR1 reads ENHRY; CDR2 reads SYGVKD. CDR3 loop: CAIREGVEGNTEAFF. The CDR3 region has the DNA TGTGCCATCAGGGAGGGGGTCGAAGGGAACACTGAAGCTTTCTTT.

This clonotype was counted between two and nine times. The genes are TRBV5-1 and TRBJ1-5; possibly TRBD1 for D (5 bases). Germline V gives CDR1 SGHRS, CDR2 YFSETQ. V was trimmed by 4 bases and J by 7 bases, leaving 15 bases between them. The CDR3 contains 14 residues. DNA for the CDR3: TGCGCCAGCAGCCCCGAGGGGAATGGGCAGCCCCAGCATTTT. Its protein is CASSPEGNGQPQHF.

In this sample, this clonotype turned up a few times. The chain is built from TRBV6-1 and TRBJ1-2; D perhaps matches TRBD1 (5 bases). V was pared by 8 bases and J by 5 bases, with 15 bases between. CDR3 length equals 13 residues. CDR1 is MNHNS, CDR2 SASEGT, per germline. The CDR3 loop reads CASFNFGGYGYTF. As DNA, the CDR3 is TGTGCCAGCTTCAATTTTGGGGGGTATGGCTACACCTTC.

As for this clonotype: One end of the junction does not line up with germline, which may come from a read error. The chain couples TRBV7-3 to TRBJ2-1; D perhaps matches TRBD1 (6 bases). The CDR3 has 13 amino acids. CDR1 SGHTA and CDR2 FQGTGA come from the germline V gene. The CDR3 loop reads CTSTDFRGGEQFF. In DNA, the CDR3 is TGTACCAGCACCGACTTCAGGGGTGGTGAGCAGTTCTTC. Based on the CDR3 plus reference TRBV7-3 and TRBJ2-1, the full variable domain is GAGVSQTPSNKVTEKGKYVELRCDPISGHTALYWYRQSLGQGPEFLIYFQGTGAADDSGLPNDRFFAVRPEGSVSTLKIQRTERGDSAVYLCTSTDFRGGEQFFGPGTRLTVL.